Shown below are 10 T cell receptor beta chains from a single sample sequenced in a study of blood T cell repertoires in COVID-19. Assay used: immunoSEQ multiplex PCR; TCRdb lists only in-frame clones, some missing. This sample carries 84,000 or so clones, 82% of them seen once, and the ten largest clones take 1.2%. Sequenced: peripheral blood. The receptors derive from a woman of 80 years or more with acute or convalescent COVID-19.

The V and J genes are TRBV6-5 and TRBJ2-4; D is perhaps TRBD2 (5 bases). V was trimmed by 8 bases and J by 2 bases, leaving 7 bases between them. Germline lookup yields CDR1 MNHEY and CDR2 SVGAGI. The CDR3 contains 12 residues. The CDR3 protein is CASADSKNIQYF. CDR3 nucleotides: TGTGCCAGCGCGGACTCCAAAAACATTCAGTACTTC.

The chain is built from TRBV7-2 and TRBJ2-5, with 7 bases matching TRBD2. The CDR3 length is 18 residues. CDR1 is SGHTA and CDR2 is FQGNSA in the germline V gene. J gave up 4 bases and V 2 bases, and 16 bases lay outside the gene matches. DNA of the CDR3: TGTGCCAGCAGCTTAAAATCCGGGCGTGGGGGGGGAGGAGAGACCCAGTACTTC. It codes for CASSLKSGRGGGGETQYF.

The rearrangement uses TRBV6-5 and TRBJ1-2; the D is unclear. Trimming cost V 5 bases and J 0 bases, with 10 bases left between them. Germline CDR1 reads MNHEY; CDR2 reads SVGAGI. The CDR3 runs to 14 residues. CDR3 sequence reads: CASSRLDSNYGYTF. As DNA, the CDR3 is TGTGCCAGCAGTCGACTGGATTCTAACTATGGCTACACCTTC.

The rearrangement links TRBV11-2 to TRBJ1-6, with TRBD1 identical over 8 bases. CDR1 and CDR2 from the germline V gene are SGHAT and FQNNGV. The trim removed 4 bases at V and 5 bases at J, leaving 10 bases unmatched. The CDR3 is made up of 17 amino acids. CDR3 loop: CASSSRTGRRNNSPLHF. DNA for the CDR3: TGTGCCAGCAGCTCTAGGACAGGGAGGAGGAATAATTCACCCCTCCACTTT.

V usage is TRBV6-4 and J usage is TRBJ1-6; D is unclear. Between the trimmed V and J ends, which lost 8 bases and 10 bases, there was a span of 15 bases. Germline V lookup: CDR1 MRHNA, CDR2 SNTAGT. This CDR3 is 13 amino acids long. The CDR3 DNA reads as TGTGCCAGCGCCCAGGAGGGTGAATCACCCCTCCACTTT. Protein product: CASAQEGESPLHF.

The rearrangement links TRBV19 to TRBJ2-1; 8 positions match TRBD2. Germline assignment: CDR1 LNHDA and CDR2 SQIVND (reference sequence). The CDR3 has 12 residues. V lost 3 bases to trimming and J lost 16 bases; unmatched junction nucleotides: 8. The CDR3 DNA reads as TGTGCCAGTAGTATTCAAGCGGGAGCTTTATTCTTC. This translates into CASSIQAGALFF.

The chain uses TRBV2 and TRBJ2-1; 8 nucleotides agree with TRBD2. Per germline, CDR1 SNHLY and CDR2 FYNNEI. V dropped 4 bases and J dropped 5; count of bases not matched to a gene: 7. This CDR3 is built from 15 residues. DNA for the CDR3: TGTGCCAGCAGTGCACGCGGGGGGCCAAACAATGAGCAGTTCTTC. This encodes CASSARGGPNNEQFF.

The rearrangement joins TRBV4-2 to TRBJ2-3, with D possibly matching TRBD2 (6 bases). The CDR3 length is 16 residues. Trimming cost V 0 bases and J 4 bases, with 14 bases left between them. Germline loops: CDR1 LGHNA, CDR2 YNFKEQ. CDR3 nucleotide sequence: TGTGCCAGCAGCCAAGAAAAGGCGGGGTCGGCAGATACGCAGTATTTT. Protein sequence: CASSQEKAGSADTQYF.

The CDR3 loop reads CASSLDGSSYNEQFF. The CDR3 DNA reads as TGCGCCAGCAGCTTGGACGGGAGCTCCTACAATGAGCAGTTCTTC. V gene TRBV5-1 combines with J gene TRBJ2-1, with D possibly matching TRBD2 (6 bases). This CDR3 spans 15 amino acids. Germline-derived CDR1 and CDR2 are SGHRS and YFSETQ. Trimming left V 0 bases short and J 0 bases short, with 7 bases between.

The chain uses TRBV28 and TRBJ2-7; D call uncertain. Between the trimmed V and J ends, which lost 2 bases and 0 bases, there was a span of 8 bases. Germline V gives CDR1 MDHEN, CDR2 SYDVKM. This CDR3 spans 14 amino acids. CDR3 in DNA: TGTGCCAGCAGTTTAAGCCGGTCCTCCTACGAGCAGTACTTC. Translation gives CASSLSRSSYEQYF.